Included here is one T cell receptor (beta chain) sequence, with context. This clonotype was seen only once. Its binding antigen is unknown. There are no base qualities to consult, and no much larger clone falls within one base. A solitary read yields weak support. From a lookup of the germline V gene, CDR1 and CDR2 are LGHNA and YSLEER. V is cut by 0 bases and J by 13 bases, and the space between the germline ends is 16 bases. The CDR3 spans 13 residues, from the cysteine through the phenylalanine. Of the read, only the CDR3 DNA is kept; its 39 bases are in frame from base 1. According to the study, the label for this sample's time point signals: patch test 2, 6 weeks after DPC sensitization. What the treatment or condition label conveys for this sample: therapeutic diphenylcyclopropenone sensitization with weekly scalp DPC. At each patch-test visit, blood was drawn before the patch test was applied. Patients were considered eligible if aged 18 to 70, diagnosed with alopecia and deemed suitable for DPC therapy, and patients were excluded if pregnant. Unfractionated whole blood was collected in Tempus Blood RNA tubes, and total RNA was extracted from that blood.

This sample was included in a study of human T cells and chemical hapten exposure (dated by TCRdb to the early 2020s). Background on the whole study: For sensitization, 2% DPC in acetone was applied to a roughly 2 cm by roughly 2 cm area of upper inner arm skin. Throughout the roughly 25-week study period, patients were also given weekly therapeutic DPC doses on the scalp. Patch testing was done on the upper back using Finn chambers containing 0.01% DPC, and results were scored after 6 days according to International Contact Dermatitis Research Group standards. Most of the patients in the cohort were female, and the cohort covered alopecia areata with under or over 50% scalp involvement, alopecia totalis and alopecia universalis. The libraries were sequenced as a pool, and the TCR yield per sample differed mostly because of small variations in library volumes within the pool. The study tracked peripheral blood TCR repertoire changes in vivo during primary and secondary sensitization to the hapten diphenylcyclopropenone (DPC) in alopecia patients. Patient blood was sampled pre-sensitization (week 0) and at 2, 6 and about 24 weeks after DPC sensitization. Blood for TCR sequencing was provided by twenty-nine alopecia patients at one to four time points (pre-sensitization, 2, 6 and 24 weeks).

Libraries were constructed by RACE. Sequenced on a NextSeq 500. During library preparation, unique molecular identifiers were attached to individual cDNA molecules so that TCRs could be counted in a quantitative, reproducible way. From each blood RNA sample, both TCR alpha and TCR beta chains were sequenced. In the original analysis: A median of roughly 100,000 TCRs per sample was observed, with a range of about 20,000 to 690,600. The Decombinator software suite was used to annotate V, J and CDR3 in the TCR reads. To make PS versus PT1 abundance plots, every sample was subsampled to the same number of TCRs (28,000). Expanded TCRs were defined as absent before sensitization and observed at least eight times at the 2-week time point. TCRdb itself trimmed the public reads at Q25 with fastp, ran MiXCR and retained productive beta chains. Identical CDR3 proteins give one entry, which carries the most common genes and DNA. TCRdb's processing, not the authors', yielded these V and J calls. Counted in this sample were roughly 94,000 distinct CDR3 sequences; 7.5% to 10% of them appeared once. About 2% of the sample is in the top ten clones.

Results and caveats for the whole study, not just this receptor: Repeated subsampling changed both the strength of the expansion versus patch-test correlation and the threshold at which that correlation became significant. The number of PT1 expanded TCRs positively correlated with patch test score, significant at thresholds 8, 16 and 32 but not 4. DPC sensitization did not change the number of TCRs with a frequency above 1 in 1000, and there was no evidence of changes in global repertoire structure. All patients had alopecia, a presumed autoimmune disease, so their immune response might differ from that of healthy individuals. Compared with pre-sensitization or healthy control sets, expanded TCRs formed significantly more large CDR3 similarity clusters, which is consistent with antigen-driven responses.

The sample in question was whole blood, obtained in connection with sensitization to the hapten diphenylcyclopropenone (DPC). Recombination joined TRBV4-3 with TRBJ2-7; a tentative D call is TRBD2 (7 bases match). The receptor was isolated from a woman in her thirties or forties with alopecia areata. Some clones in this sample may be carry-over from other donors' samples. For the CDR3, the sequence is CASSQEGASGVYF. The DNA reads as follows: TGCGCCAGCAGCCAAGAGGGGGCTAGCGGTGTATACTTC.